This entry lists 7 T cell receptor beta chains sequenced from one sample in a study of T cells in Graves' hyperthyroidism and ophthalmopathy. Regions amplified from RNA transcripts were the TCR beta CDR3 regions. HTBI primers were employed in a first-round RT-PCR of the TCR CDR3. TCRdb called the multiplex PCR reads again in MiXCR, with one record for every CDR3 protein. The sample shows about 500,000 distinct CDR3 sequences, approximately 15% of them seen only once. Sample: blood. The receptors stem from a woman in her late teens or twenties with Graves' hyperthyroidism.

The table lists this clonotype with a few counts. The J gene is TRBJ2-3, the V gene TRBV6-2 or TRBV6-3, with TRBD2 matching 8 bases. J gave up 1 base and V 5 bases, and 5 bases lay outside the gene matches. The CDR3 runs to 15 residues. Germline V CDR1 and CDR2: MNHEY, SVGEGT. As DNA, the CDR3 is TGTGCCAGCAGTATCGGACTAGCCGGCACAGATACGCAGTATTTT. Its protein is CASSIGLAGTDTQYF.

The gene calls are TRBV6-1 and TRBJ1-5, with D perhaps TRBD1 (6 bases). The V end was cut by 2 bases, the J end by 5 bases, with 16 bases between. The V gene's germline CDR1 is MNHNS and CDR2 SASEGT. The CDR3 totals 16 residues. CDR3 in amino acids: CASSERGRGADQPQHF. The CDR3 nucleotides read TGTGCCAGCAGTGAAAGAGGCAGGGGCGCCGATCAGCCCCAGCATTTT.

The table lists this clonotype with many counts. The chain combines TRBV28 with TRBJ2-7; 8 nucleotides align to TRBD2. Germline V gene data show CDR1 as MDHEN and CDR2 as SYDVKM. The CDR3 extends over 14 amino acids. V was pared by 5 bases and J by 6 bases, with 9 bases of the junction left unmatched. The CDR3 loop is CASSTGGDGFEQYF. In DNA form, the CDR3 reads TGTGCCAGCAGTACCGGGGGGGATGGTTTCGAGCAGTACTTC.

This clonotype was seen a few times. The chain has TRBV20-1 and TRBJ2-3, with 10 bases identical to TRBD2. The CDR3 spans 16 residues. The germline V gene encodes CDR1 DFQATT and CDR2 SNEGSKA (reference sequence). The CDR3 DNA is TGCAGCGCCTGTAGGCTAGCGGGGGTTAGCACAGATACGCAGTATTTT. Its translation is CSACRLAGVSTDTQYF.

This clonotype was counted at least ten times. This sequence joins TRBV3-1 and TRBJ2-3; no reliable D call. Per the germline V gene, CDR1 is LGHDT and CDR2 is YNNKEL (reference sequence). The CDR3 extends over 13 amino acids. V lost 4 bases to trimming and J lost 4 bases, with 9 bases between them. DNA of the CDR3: TGTGCCAGCAGCCCCACCACCTCAGATACGCAGTATTTT. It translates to CASSPTTSDTQYF.

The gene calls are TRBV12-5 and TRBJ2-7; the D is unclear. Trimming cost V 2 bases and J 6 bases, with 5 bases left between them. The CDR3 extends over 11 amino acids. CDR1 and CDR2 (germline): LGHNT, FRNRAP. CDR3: CASGLMGEQYF. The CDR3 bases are TGTGCTAGTGGTTTGATGGGCGAGCAGTACTTC.

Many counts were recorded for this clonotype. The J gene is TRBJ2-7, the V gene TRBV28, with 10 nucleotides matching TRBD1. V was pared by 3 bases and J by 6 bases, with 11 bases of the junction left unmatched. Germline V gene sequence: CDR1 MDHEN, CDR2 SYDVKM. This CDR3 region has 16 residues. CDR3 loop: CASSFPGQGKRGEQYF. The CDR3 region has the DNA TGTGCCAGCAGTTTTCCGGGACAGGGGAAACGAGGCGAGCAGTACTTC.